This record covers a single TCR beta chain. Its target is unknown. TCRdb used MiXCR to reprocess the reads, holding one entry per CDR3 protein. The table shows 200,000 to 300,000 distinct CDR3 sequences, with roughly 9% occurring only once. This record comes from a study of T cell repertoires in cytomegalovirus infection. Study context: It can be stated that public TCR beta signatures indicated CMV infection as well as a matching HLA type. Findings and caveats of the study: Carriage of CMV together with the relevant HLA was identifiable through cumulative public TCR beta family frequency. CMV-specific TCR beta clonotypes restricted by HLA-C dominated the ex vivo response.

V lost 2 bases to trimming and J lost 0 bases; unmatched junction nucleotides: 11. Germline V gene lookup returns CDR1 SGHTA and CDR2 FQGNSA. The CDR3 loop spans 19 amino acids. The V call is TRBV7-2, the J call TRBJ2-7; 12 bases are a match to TRBD2. Source material: PBMCs. The TCR originated in a human donor in good health (CMV status not recorded). Some clones in this sample may be carry-over from other donors' samples. The CDR3 reads CASSLNRRLAGGSSYEQYF. The CDR3 bases are TGTGCCAGCAGCTTAAATCGCCGCCTAGCGGGAGGGAGCTCCTACGAGCAGTACTTC.